These 31 T cell receptor beta chains were all obtained from the same sample, sequenced in a study of CD8 T cells in Susac syndrome (dated by TCRdb to about 2019). Library prep was done by the immunoSEQ multiplex PCR assay. RNA was extracted using the RNeasy kit, and roughly 0.5 to 1 ug of the RNA was reverse transcribed with random hexamers. TCRdb handled the public reads itself, with Q25 trimming in fastp and clone calling in MiXCR, and kept productive beta chains. Rows are unified per CDR3 protein, each entry keeping the most common DNA and genes. The sample profile shows approximately 94,000 distinct CDR3 sequences; 95% of them were found once. The ten top clones hold approximately 0.3% of the sample. Sequenced: CD8+ T cells from PBMCs. These receptor sequences come from a human donor with Susac syndrome.

The chain joins TRBV23-1 to TRBJ2-1, with D perhaps matching TRBD2 (5 bases). TRBV23-1 is filed as an ORF, its function uncertain. The CDR3 totals 17 residues. V was shortened by 4 bases and J by 2 bases, with 18 bases between the two germline ends. As DNA, the CDR3 is TGCGCCAGCAGTCTCCGCAGTGGGAGAGTCACCTACAATGAGCAGTTCTTC. Amino acid sequence: CASSLRSGRVTYNEQFF.

J is TRBJ2-1 and V is TRBV5-6; 8 positions match TRBD1. V was clipped by 4 bases and J by 10 bases; unmatched bases: 4. Germline loops: CDR1 SGHDT, CDR2 YYEEEE. The CDR3 sequence is 12 residues long. In DNA form, the CDR3 reads TGTGCCAGCAGCCCCGGACAGGGCGAGCAGTTCTTC. Translated, it gives CASSPGQGEQFF.

This chain uses TRBV5-8 with TRBJ2-3, with a weak D call TRBD1 (5 bases). This CDR3 region has 17 residues. The V gene lost 1 base and the J gene lost 4 bases, with 19 bases spanning the gap. The germline V gene has CDR1 SGHTS and CDR2 YDEGEE. The CDR3 protein is CASSLLWTWNYADTQYF. CDR3 coding DNA: TGTGCCAGCAGCTTGCTGTGGACATGGAACTATGCAGATACGCAGTATTTT.

The chain couples TRBV3-1 to TRBJ2-5, with unresolved D. The CDR3 runs to 15 residues. Germline CDR1 and CDR2: LGHDT and YNNKEL (reference sequence). The germline V and J ends were trimmed by 0 bases and 2 bases, with 10 bases remaining between them. CDR3 coding DNA: TGTGCCAGCAGCCAAGATATGTCAGTTCAAGAGACCCAGTACTTC. It codes for CASSQDMSVQETQYF.

As DNA, the CDR3 is TGTGCCAGCAGCCAAGGGGTCCGTGGCACTGAAGCTTTCTTT. Translated: CASSQGVRGTEAFF. The chain combines TRBV3-1 with TRBJ1-1; D call uncertain. Germline V gene lookup returns CDR1 LGHDT and CDR2 YNNKEL (reference sequence). Trimming stripped 1 base from V and 4 bases from J, with 10 bases between. The CDR3 is 14 residues long.

The chain has TRBV4-1 and TRBJ2-7; possibly TRBD2 for D (5 bases). Germline V gene sequence: CDR1 MGHRA, CDR2 YSYEKL. CDR3 length: 14 residues. The V end was cut by 3 bases, the J end by 7 bases, with 16 bases between. This CDR3 is CASSQRVEVREQYF. CDR3 nucleotide sequence: TGCGCCAGCAGCCAGAGGGTAGAGGTTCGGGAGCAGTACTTC.

The chain carries TRBV6-5 and TRBJ1-2; a possible D gene is TRBD1 (5 bases). V gave up 0 bases and J gave up 4 bases, with 9 bases separating them. The CDR3 is made up of 14 amino acids. From germline, CDR1 is MNHEY and CDR2 SVGAGI. This CDR3 is CASSYSWGSYGYTF. The DNA of the CDR3 is TGTGCCAGCAGTTACTCGTGGGGGTCCTATGGCTACACCTTC.

This chain joins TRBV10-3 and TRBJ2-5; D may correspond to TRBD1 or TRBD2 (5 bases each). Trimming removed 11 bases from V and 1 base from J, with 14 bases in between. This CDR3 region has 13 residues. Germline V CDR1 and CDR2: ENHRY, SYGVKD. The CDR3 is CACKEGIQETQYF. The CDR3 DNA sequence: TGTGCCTGCAAAGAGGGGATCCAAGAGACCCAGTACTTC.

The rearrangement links TRBV7-3 to TRBJ2-1; the match to TRBD2 covers 11 bases. The length of the CDR3 is 14 residues. Trimming removed 5 bases from V and 6 bases from J; junction bases left unmatched: 3. Germline assignment: CDR1 SGHTA and CDR2 FQGTGA. The CDR3 DNA follows: TGTGCCAGCAGCGGGACTAGCGGCTCCAATGAGCAGTTCTTC. This sequence encodes CASSGTSGSNEQFF.

The chain joins TRBV6-2 or TRBV6-3 to TRBJ2-7; TRBD1 aligns across 9 bases. The CDR3 totals 15 residues. J lost 5 bases, V lost 6 bases, and 11 bases had no gene match. CDR1 MNHEY and CDR2 SVGEGT come from the germline V gene. The CDR3 reads CASRSTGGGKDEQYF. The CDR3 DNA is TGTGCCAGCAGATCCACAGGGGGCGGGAAGGACGAGCAGTACTTC.

The J gene is TRBJ1-6, the V gene TRBV5-1; 9 positions agree with TRBD1. The V gene end was trimmed by 4 bases and the J gene end by 9 bases; junction bases not matched to a gene: 5. The germline V gene has CDR1 SGHRS and CDR2 YFSETQ. CDR3 length equals 14 residues. CDR3 amino acids: CASSLQGAGSPLHF. CDR3 DNA sequence: TGCGCCAGCAGCCTACAGGGGGCCGGTTCACCCCTCCACTTT.

V gene TRBV2 combines with J gene TRBJ2-5; 10 bases agree with TRBD2. Germline V gives CDR1 SNHLY, CDR2 FYNNEI. V lost 2 bases and J lost 4; bases outside the gene matches: 4. The CDR3 is 15 amino acids. The CDR3: CASSELAGAPETQYF. The CDR3 DNA follows: TGTGCCAGCAGTGAACTAGCGGGGGCCCCAGAGACCCAGTACTTC.

The chain's CDR3 is CASSPHSALQETQYF. CDR3 nucleotides: TGCGCCAGCAGCCCTCATAGCGCCCTCCAAGAGACCCAGTACTTC. The J gene is TRBJ2-5, the V gene TRBV4-1; the D gene is possibly TRBD2 (5 bases). V lost 4 bases, J lost 1 base, and 13 bases lay in between. The CDR3 length is 15 residues. The germline CDR1 and CDR2 sequences are MGHRA and YSYEKL.

This chain connects TRBV9 to TRBJ2-4; 7 bases are shared with TRBD1. Germline loops: CDR1 SGDLS, CDR2 YYNGEE. The CDR3 contains 13 residues. J was trimmed by 5 bases and V by 2 bases; bases with no gene match: 1. CDR3 region: CASSVGQENIQYF. CDR3 sequence (DNA): TGTGCCAGCAGCGTCGGACAGGAAAACATTCAGTACTTC.

The chain is built from TRBV1 and TRBJ1-5; the table's TRBD1 call for D was not verified on the DNA. TRBV1 is labeled a pseudogene. This CDR3 spans 14 amino acids. In DNA, the CDR3 is TGCACCAGCAGCCAGCGGGGACAGAATCAGCCCCAGCATTTT. This translates into CTSSQRGQNQPQHF.

The genes are TRBV5-6 and TRBJ2-2; maybe TRBD1 (5 bases). The CDR3 contains 16 residues. Germline V gene data show CDR1 as SGHDT and CDR2 as YYEEEE. The V gene lost 4 bases and the J gene lost 4 bases, with 17 bases spanning the gap. For the CDR3, the DNA is TGTGCCAGCAGCCTACTACTGACAGACTCCACCGGGGAGCTGTTTTTT. Its protein product is CASSLLLTDSTGELFF.

The chain links TRBV20-1 to TRBJ1-2, with a tentative D call TRBD1 (5 bases). This CDR3 comprises 13 residues. The ends were cut back, 5 bases at V and 6 bases at J, with 16 bases in the middle. Germline CDR1 DFQATT, CDR2 SNEGSKA (reference sequence). CDR3 coding DNA: TGCAGTGCTGAAAACCTGGGACTGGATGGCTACACCTTC. Protein product: CSAENLGLDGYTF.

The chain couples TRBV7-9 to TRBJ2-6; possibly TRBD2 for D (5 bases). The V and J ends lost 4 bases and 0 bases respectively, with 19 bases between them. Germline loops: CDR1 SEHNR, CDR2 FQNEAQ (reference sequence). The CDR3 sequence is 19 residues long. CDR3 bases: TGTGCCAGCAGCTCCACTAGAGGAGGTCGAATCTCTGGGGCCAACGTCCTGACTTTC. This gives the protein CASSSTRGGRISGANVLTF.

The rearrangement joins TRBV18 to TRBJ1-2, with D possibly matching TRBD1 (6 bases). Deletions cut 3 bases from V and 2 bases from J, with 13 bases between. The CDR3 consists of 15 residues. Germline V lookup: CDR1 KGHSH, CDR2 LQKENI. DNA of the CDR3: TGTGCCAGCTCACCGGGCAGGGGAGGCAACTATGGCTACACCTTC. Amino acids: CASSPGRGGNYGYTF.

The J gene is TRBJ2-5, the V gene TRBV12-3 or TRBV12-4; 7 nucleotides agree with TRBD1. V trimming: 3 bases; J trimming: 4 bases; junction bases outside the gene matches: 14. This CDR3 is built from 17 residues. CDR3 sequence reads: CASSLNGQAPKVETQYF. The CDR3 nucleotides are TGTGCCAGCAGTTTGAATGGACAGGCCCCCAAAGTAGAGACCCAGTACTTC.

The chain combines TRBV10-3 with TRBJ2-2, with 8 bases that match TRBD1. V lost 6 bases and J lost 3; bases outside the gene matches: 3. CDR3 length equals 14 residues. Germline V gene sequence: CDR1 ENHRY, CDR2 SYGVKD. CDR3 bases: TGTGCCATCAGCGCAGGGGGCGACACCGGGGAGCTGTTTTTT. Residues: CAISAGGDTGELFF.

The V gene is TRBV24-1, the J gene TRBJ2-5, with D possibly TRBD2 on 6 matching bases. CDR1 is KGHDR, CDR2 SFDVKD, per germline. This CDR3 spans 13 amino acids. Trimming removed 7 bases from V and 4 bases from J, with 12 bases in between. The DNA of the CDR3 is TGTGCCACCAGAGCGGGCCTCGGAGAGACCCAGTACTTC. This encodes CATRAGLGETQYF.

The chain links TRBV5-1 to TRBJ2-7, with 7 bases aligning to TRBD1. From germline, CDR1 is SGHRS and CDR2 YFSETQ. J gave up 5 bases and V 0 bases, and 5 bases lay outside the gene matches. This CDR3 comprises 14 residues. The CDR3 DNA sequence: TGCGCCAGCAGCTTGGTAGGGACAGTGGACGAGCAGTACTTC. Residues: CASSLVGTVDEQYF.

This chain links TRBV6-5 with TRBJ1-1, with a possible D match to TRBD1 (6 bases). The CDR3 loop spans 15 amino acids. CDR1 is MNHEY, CDR2 SVGAGI, per germline. Trimming removed 6 bases from V and 2 bases from J, with 16 bases in between. The CDR3 reads CASSLTTTGNTEAFF. Written as DNA, the CDR3 is TGTGCCAGCAGCCTTACAACGACAGGCAACACTGAAGCTTTCTTT.

The chain is built from TRBV7-8 and TRBJ2-6; D not resolved. CDR3 size: 17 residues. Germline CDR1 reads SGHVS; CDR2 reads FQNEAQ. V was trimmed by 2 bases and J by 2 bases, leaving 13 bases between them. In DNA, the CDR3 is TGTGCCAGCAGCTTAACTGGCCTGCTGGCTGGGGCCAACGTCCTGACTTTC. Encoded protein: CASSLTGLLAGANVLTF.

The genes are TRBV27 and TRBJ1-1, with 8 bases matching TRBD1. This CDR3 is 13 amino acids long. Looked up from germline, CDR1 is MNHEY and CDR2 is SMNVEV (reference sequence). V lost 6 bases, J lost 13 bases, and 13 bases stayed unmatched. This chain's CDR3 is CASSYNRGSRYFF. The CDR3 DNA reads TGTGCCAGCAGCTACAACAGGGGGTCAAGATATTTCTTT.

This clonotype was detected once. The chain is built from TRBV14 and TRBJ1-6, with D unclear. The CDR3 runs to 13 residues. The V gene lost 1 base and the J gene lost 10 bases, with 8 bases spanning the gap. Per germline, CDR1 SGHDN and CDR2 FVKESK. The CDR3 protein is CASSQGWESPLHF. The CDR3 DNA reads TGTGCCAGCAGCCAAGGGTGGGAATCACCCCTCCACTTT.

This chain uses TRBV29-1 with TRBJ2-7; 10 nucleotides line up with TRBD1. The CDR3 runs to 11 residues. V lost 7 bases to trimming and J lost 10 bases; unmatched junction nucleotides: 7. Germline V gives CDR1 SQVTM, CDR2 ANQGSEA. The CDR3 sequence: CSAQGTGVQYF. In nucleotides, the CDR3 is TGCAGCGCCCAGGGGACAGGGGTACAGTACTTC.

The chain's CDR3 is CASSQGRTGTNEKLFF. CDR3 DNA sequence: TGCGCCAGCAGCCAAGGAAGGACGGGAACTAATGAAAAACTGTTTTTT. V gene TRBV4-1 combines with J gene TRBJ1-4; D gene uncertain. Germline V CDR1 and CDR2: MGHRA, YSYEKL. The CDR3 runs to 16 residues. Trimming took off 1 base at V and 1 base at J, with 10 bases between the two ends.

The gene calls are TRBV24-1 and TRBJ2-3, with 8 bases matching TRBD1. Germline-derived CDR1 and CDR2 are KGHDR and SFDVKD. This CDR3 is built from 14 residues. V trimming: 12 bases; J trimming: 3 bases; junction bases outside the gene matches: 10. CDR3 nucleotide sequence: TGTGCCTCCGGACAGGGAGGAATTACAGATACGCAGTATTTT. This gives the protein CASGQGGITDTQYF.

The chain recombines TRBV20-1 with TRBJ2-1; D is possibly TRBD1 (5 bases). With 0 bases removed from V and 0 bases from J, the gap between germline ends came to 12 bases. CDR1 and CDR2 from the germline V gene are DFQATT and SNEGSKA (reference sequence). The CDR3 totals 16 residues. The CDR3 coding sequence is TGCAGTGCTAGAGATATGGGGCCGAGCTCCTACAATGAGCAGTTCTTC. Translated, it gives CSARDMGPSSYNEQFF.